This T cell receptor (beta chain) came from a study of blood T cell repertoires in COVID-19 (dated by TCRdb to between 2020 and 2021). Looking at the study overall: Collaborator samples came from the United States, Italy and Spain and covered acute and convalescent phases of COVID-19. The prospective study material was composed of cDNA or gDNA derived from T cells, B-cell-depleted T cells, or PBMCs. Deeply sampled blood TCRbeta repertoires from subjects exposed to, actively infected with, or recovered from COVID-19 were included in the dataset. The repertoires were released in a freely available public database meant as a resource for research on the immune response to SARS-CoV-2. The samples were drawn from two sources: the first 160 participants of the ongoing ImmuneRACE study, and 950 to 1,500 subjects contributed by 6 global collaborators. Nearly every sample came with metadata listing a de-identified subject ID, COVID-19 status, age in years and sex. Where available, HLA class I and class II types were obtained from metadata supplied by the sample provider rather than from assay-based typing. Overall study results and their limits: The amount of clinical and demographic metadata varied by source and participant and was provided uncurated.

TCRbeta CDR3 regions were amplified from genomic DNA by means of the immunoSEQ Assay, a bias-controlled multiplex PCR. In the paper's pipeline: The number of nucleated cells in each sample was estimated by amplification of reference gene primers within the assay. To quantify the absolute abundance of each unique TCRbeta CDR3 rearrangement, sequence reads were collapsed and filtered. For each sample, productive Simpson clonality was calculated as the square root of Simpson's diversity index over productive rearrangements. TCRdb took this table from immuneACCESS and kept in-frame rearrangements with V and J called. Such tables lack part of the clones; where checked against another copy, unresolved V genes explain under half of the gap, and the rest is unexplained. The DNA gave D and trimming, while V, J and clone size come from that table. In all, the sample holds fewer than 35,000 clones, and approximately 89% of those were seen once. The ten largest clones add up to 25% to 35% of the sample.

Details on this clone: The antigen it binds to is not known. No base-level quality is on record; no much larger clone is a single base apart.

Whole blood was collected in K2EDTA tubes by collaborating institutions according to the institutions' own protocols. For TCRbeta analysis, collaborator samples were shipped as frozen whole blood, as isolated PBMCs, or as DNA extracted from either sample type. Cut back by 4 bases and 5 bases, the V and J ends lie 17 bases apart. Looking up the germline V gene (reference sequence) yields CDR1 LNHDA and CDR2 SQIVND. The CDR3 runs 15 residues from the cysteine to the phenylalanine. CDR3 DNA only is kept here, 45 bases in frame from base 1. This receptor was obtained from an elderly man with acute or convalescent COVID-19. The sequenced sample was peripheral blood. The rearrangement combines TRBV19 with TRBJ1-2, with a tentative D gene TRBD1 over 6 matching bases. This receptor has the CDR3 CASSNVLTGPYGYTF. The sequenced DNA is TGTGCCAGTAGTAACGTCCTCACAGGGCCGTATGGCTACACCTTC.